What follows are 25 T cell receptor beta chains derived from one specimen sequenced in a study of T cells in localized non-small cell lung cancer. The method was immunoSEQ multiplex PCR; TCRdb's version includes in-frame clones alone and lacks a portion of them. The sample has some 25,000 clones, approximately 84% seen once; the top ten hold approximately 10%. The sample here was peripheral blood, taken before any cancer treatment. The receptors stem from a man aged 40 to 70 with stage III squamous cell lung carcinoma.

The table lists this clone with a count of one. The chain employs TRBV29-1 and TRBJ2-7, with D possibly matching TRBD2 (5 bases). The CDR3 is 12 residues long. Germline CDR1 SQVTM, CDR2 ANQGSEA. V was pared by 5 bases and J by 6 bases, with 14 bases between. For the CDR3, the DNA is TGCAGCGTTACGGACGGGATGGTCGAGCAGTACTTC. It encodes CSVTDGMVEQYF.

This chain uses TRBV21-1 with TRBJ2-7; the table's D call, TRBD1, was not checked against the DNA. TRBV21-1 is marked as a pseudogene. The CDR3 is made up of 14 amino acids. The CDR3 sequence is CASSRQGGTYEQYF. The CDR3, as DNA: TGTGCCAGCAGCCGACAGGGGGGGACCTACGAGCAGTACTTC.

The V and J genes are TRBV19 and TRBJ2-1; D is perhaps TRBD1 (6 bases). Germline loops: CDR1 LNHDA, CDR2 SQIVND (reference sequence). This CDR3 has 14 amino acids. V lost 8 bases and J 0 bases, leaving 11 bases between the germline ends. CDR3 in amino acids: CASGQLSSYNEQFF. The CDR3 DNA is TGTGCCAGTGGACAGTTAAGCTCCTACAATGAGCAGTTCTTC.

This clone was found once. The rearrangement joins TRBV27 to TRBJ2-1; D gene unclear. Germline CDR1 and CDR2: MNHEY and SMNVEV (reference sequence). The CDR3 runs to 12 residues. V shed 2 bases and J shed 7 bases, with 6 bases lying between them. The CDR3 DNA sequence: TGTGCCAGCAGTTTAGGGCGGAATGAGCAGTTCTTC. It codes for CASSLGRNEQFF.

The chain has TRBV6-1 and TRBJ2-7, with D possibly matching TRBD2 (6 bases). Trimming took 5 bases from V and 2 from J, leaving 16 bases between them. The CDR3 length is 15 residues. Germline lookup yields CDR1 MNHNS and CDR2 SASEGT. The CDR3 loop is CASSQRGGGTYEQYF. As DNA, the CDR3 is TGTGCCAGCAGTCAACGGGGTGGGGGGACCTACGAGCAGTACTTC.

The sample holds one count of this clone. The chain has TRBV5-6 and TRBJ2-5; a possible D gene is TRBD2 (5 bases). There are 13 residues in the CDR3. Per the germline V gene, CDR1 is SGHDT and CDR2 is YYEEEE. With 4 bases removed from V and 4 bases from J, the gap between germline ends came to 11 bases. The DNA of the CDR3 is TGTGCCAGCAGCAAGGACTTTCTAGAGACCCAGTACTTC. This gives the protein CASSKDFLETQYF.

The chain joins TRBV19 to TRBJ2-7; 14 positions match TRBD2. The length of the CDR3 is 15 residues. The ends lost 4 bases at V and 7 bases at J; junction bases unmatched: 6. Germline V gene lookup returns CDR1 LNHDA and CDR2 SQIVND (reference sequence). The CDR3: CASSTGTSGRREQYF. The CDR3, as DNA: TGTGCCAGTAGTACCGGGACTAGCGGGAGAAGGGAGCAGTACTTC.

This chain uses TRBV5-1 with TRBJ1-2; D perhaps matches TRBD1 (6 bases). Trimming pared 5 bases from V and 5 bases from J, leaving 13 bases between. CDR1 and CDR2 from the germline V gene are SGHRS and YFSETQ. The CDR3 spans 13 residues. CDR3 protein: CASRTGTTYGYTF. The CDR3 DNA reads TGCGCCAGCAGAACCGGGACAACTTATGGCTACACCTTC.

CDR3 region: CASSEQVPGEQYV. The CDR3 region has the DNA TGTGCCAGCAGTGAGCAGGTTCCGGGGGAGCAGTACGTC. The chain recombines TRBV6-1 with TRBJ2-7, with D tentatively TRBD2 (5 bases). V was clipped by 3 bases and J by 7 bases, with 13 bases between them. CDR3 length equals 13 residues. Germline CDR1 MNHNS, CDR2 SASEGT.

V is TRBV5-1 and J is TRBJ2-1; D may match TRBD1 or TRBD2 (5 bases each). This CDR3 region has 14 residues. CDR1 is SGHRS and CDR2 is YFSETQ in the germline V gene. V was trimmed by 6 bases and J by 4 bases, leaving 14 bases between them. CDR3 sequence (DNA): TGCGCCAGCATTGATGGGGGAACTTACAATGAGCAGTTCTTC. It yields the protein CASIDGGTYNEQFF.

V gene TRBV6-5 combines with J gene TRBJ2-2; 13 positions agree with TRBD2. Trimming cost V 6 bases and J 6 bases; bases outside gene matches: 4. Per the germline V gene, CDR1 is MNHEY and CDR2 is SVGAGI. The CDR3 is 15 residues long. As DNA, the CDR3 is TGTGCCAGCAGCCTCACTAGCGGGAGGGCCGGGGAGCTGTTTTTT. It is translated as CASSLTSGRAGELFF.

This clone has just a few counts. The chain links TRBV5-4 to TRBJ2-5, with D unresolved. This CDR3 comprises 11 residues. V was trimmed by 4 bases and J by 2 bases, leaving 3 bases between them. Per the germline V gene, CDR1 is SGHNT and CDR2 is YYREEE (reference sequence). CDR3 nucleotide sequence: TGTGCCAGCAGCGGGCAAGAGACCCAGTACTTC. Protein: CASSGQETQYF.

The chain employs TRBV21-1 and TRBJ1-1. TRBV21-1 is tagged as a pseudogene. This CDR3 is built from 19 residues. The CDR3 sequence: CASSKNKGNGVGFYTEAFF. DNA of the CDR3: TGTGCCAGCAGCAAAAATAAAGGAAACGGAGTAGGGTTTTACACTGAAGCTTTCTTT.

The chain uses TRBV5-6 and TRBJ2-5; D gene uncertain. Per the germline V gene, CDR1 is SGHDT and CDR2 is YYEEEE. This CDR3 is 14 amino acids long. The V and J ends lost 4 bases and 5 bases respectively, with 15 bases between them. The CDR3 sequence: CASSGLEIGETQYF. As DNA, the CDR3 is TGTGCCAGCAGCGGGTTGGAGATCGGGGAGACCCAGTACTTC.

This clone appeared a few times. The chain combines TRBV10-3 with TRBJ1-5; the D is unclear. Trimming shortened V by 2 bases and J by 3 bases, and 5 bases separated the two germline ends. This CDR3 is 13 amino acids long. Germline-derived CDR1 and CDR2 are ENHRY and SYGVKD. This CDR3 reads CAISEVSNQPQHF. The CDR3 region has the DNA TGTGCCATCAGTGAGGTTTCCAATCAGCCCCAGCATTTT.

In DNA form, the CDR3 reads TGTGCCAGCAGTGGACAGCAGAATCAGCCCCAGCATTTT. Translated: CASSGQQNQPQHF. The chain carries TRBV6-5 and TRBJ1-5, with a possible D match to TRBD1 (6 bases). Germline V gene sequence: CDR1 MNHEY, CDR2 SVGAGI. CDR3 length: 13 amino acids. Trimming removed 5 bases from V and 4 bases from J, with 9 bases in between.

J is TRBJ2-5 and V is TRBV7-2, with TRBD1 identical over 11 bases. Germline values: CDR1 SGHTA, CDR2 FQGNSA. V gave up 1 base and J gave up 5 bases; unmatched junction bases: 6. CDR3 size: 16 residues. The CDR3 region has the DNA TGTGCCAGCAGCTTAGTCGGGACAGGGGGAGGGGAGACCCAGTACTTC. Translated: CASSLVGTGGGETQYF.

The chain is built from TRBV10-2 and TRBJ2-3, with TRBD1 identical over 8 bases. Per germline, CDR1 WSHSY and CDR2 SAAADI. The CDR3 runs to 15 residues. V lost 8 bases to trimming and J lost 3 bases; unmatched junction nucleotides: 10. The CDR3 is CASSRTGLETDTQYF. The CDR3 bases are TGCGCCAGCTCCAGGACAGGGCTCGAGACAGATACGCAGTATTTT.

The rearrangement joins TRBV28 to TRBJ2-7, with TRBD2 matching over 7 bases. The V gene's germline CDR1 is MDHEN and CDR2 SYDVKM. Unmatched junction bases numbered 9, after V lost 3 bases and J lost 1 base. This CDR3 region has 16 residues. The chain's CDR3 is CASSFPTSLYSYEQYF. The CDR3 DNA reads as TGTGCCAGCAGTTTCCCGACTAGCCTCTATTCCTACGAGCAGTACTTC.

In this sample, this clone turned up once. V usage is TRBV18 and J usage is TRBJ2-1; the D gene is possibly TRBD1 (6 bases). Deletions cut 4 bases from V and 3 bases from J, with 10 bases between. The CDR3 extends over 14 amino acids. Germline lookup yields CDR1 KGHSH and CDR2 LQKENI. CDR3: CASSRGQHYNEQFF. In nucleotides, the CDR3 is TGTGCCAGCTCACGAGGACAGCACTACAATGAGCAGTTCTTC.

The rearrangement links TRBV6-5 to TRBJ1-2; D not resolved. V lost 2 bases, J lost 5 bases, and 12 bases lay in between. The CDR3 is 14 residues long. Germline CDR1 reads MNHEY; CDR2 reads SVGAGI. This chain's CDR3 is CASSYERTNYGYTF. The CDR3 DNA reads as TGTGCCAGCAGTTACGAACGGACGAATTATGGCTACACCTTC.

The table lists this clone with a few counts. The chain is built from TRBV27 and TRBJ2-7, with 7 positions matching TRBD1. Germline-derived CDR1 and CDR2 are MNHEY and SMNVEV (reference sequence). The CDR3 has 13 residues. With V trimmed by 2 bases and J by 6 bases, 4 bases remained unmatched. The CDR3 is CASSLLGQAEQYF. CDR3 bases: TGTGCCAGCAGTTTACTCGGACAGGCCGAGCAGTACTTC.

The rearrangement links TRBV18 to TRBJ1-5, with D maybe TRBD1 (6 bases). CDR1 KGHSH and CDR2 LQKENI come from the germline V gene. The germline V and J ends were trimmed by 4 bases and 3 bases, with 10 bases remaining between them. This CDR3 is 14 amino acids long. The DNA for the CDR3 is TGTGCCAGCTCACTCGGGACATCCAATCAGCCCCAGCATTTT. Its protein is CASSLGTSNQPQHF.

The gene calls are TRBV21-1 and TRBJ2-5; TRBD1, the table's D call, lacks a check against the DNA. TRBV21-1 is reported as a pseudogene. The CDR3 is 16 residues long. CDR3 protein: CASSERSIPGGETQYF. The CDR3 DNA follows: TGTGCCAGCAGTGAGCGATCTATCCCAGGGGGGGAGACCCAGTACTTC.

J is TRBJ1-4 and V is TRBV18, with TRBD1 matching 10 bases. The trim removed 3 bases at V and 8 bases at J, leaving 18 bases unmatched. The CDR3 covers 19 residues. Germline values: CDR1 KGHSH, CDR2 LQKENI. The CDR3 DNA follows: TGTGCCAGCTCACCTCTCGGGACAGGGGACCCAACACAACCGGAAAAACTGTTTTTT. Its protein is CASSPLGTGDPTQPEKLFF.